This TCR beta chain was observed in a study of vaccination and CD4 T cells after COVID-19. Study-level background: Recovered patients in the cohort numbered six men and four women, two of them Hispanic. Study-wide results and caveats: Median SARS-CoV-2-reactive clonotype numbers went up from roughly 19 to 38, but not significantly.

As for this clonotype: The antigen is unknown.

Time point noted: late sampling 161 to 241 days after vaccination in a few convalescent patients. The V and J ends lost 4 bases and 5 bases respectively, with 5 bases between them. CDR3 length: 11 amino acids. Germline V gene lookup returns CDR1 LNHDA and CDR2 SQIVND (reference sequence). TCRdb independently ran MiXCR on the PCR reads; one entry per CDR3 protein. The data hold 31,000 or so distinct CDR3 sequences, with 49% observed a single time. The starting material was CD4+ T cells from blood, obtained about 7 months after SARS-CoV-2 vaccination. The chain couples TRBV19 to TRBJ2-5, with TRBD1 as a possible D gene (5 bases). This clonotype originated in a human donor who had recovered from COVID-19. The CDR3 region has the DNA TGTGCCAGTAGTAAGGGGGAGACCCAGTACTTC. This encodes CASSKGETQYF.